This TCR beta chain comes out of a study of cytotoxic CD8 clonotypes in ibrutinib-treated CLL. The method was immunoSEQ multiplex PCR; TCRdb's version includes in-frame clones alone and lacks a portion of them. Counted here are 130,000 to 150,000 clones, around 80% occurring once; the ten biggest clones make up about 13%. From germline, CDR1 is LNHDA and CDR2 SQIVND (reference sequence). The CDR3 is 13 amino acids. V lost 5 bases to trimming and J lost 1 base, with 8 bases between them. This sequence was found in a human donor with chronic lymphocytic leukemia. Sequenced material: PBMCs, taken after 12 months of ibrutinib treatment. V is TRBV19 and J is TRBJ1-2; no reliable D call. DNA of the CDR3: TGTGCCAGTAGTCCTCCCCTTAACTATGGCTACACCTTC. Its protein is CASSPPLNYGYTF.